The entry below describes one T cell receptor (beta chain). Its target is not known. These data are taken from a study of early T cells in non-severe SARS-CoV-2 infection. Study information: Sequencing used unsorted whole-blood bulk RNA, so chains lack pairing.

Findings of the study overall: Matching with VDJdb favored anti-spike CD8 responses (missing private and CD4 specificities).

Individual cDNA molecules each received unique molecular identifiers attached to them. Via MiXCR, TCRdb re-called the 5' RACE reads, giving one row per CDR3 protein. The data hold around 67,000 distinct CDR3 sequences, with about 10% observed a single time. V was pared by 4 bases and J by 7 bases, with 3 bases of the junction left unmatched. The CDR3 covers 14 residues. Germline CDR1 SGHNT, CDR2 YYREEE (reference sequence). The rearrangement links TRBV5-4 to TRBJ1-6, with TRBD1 matching over 9 bases. The origin of this receptor is an adult who was a healthcare worker with PCR-confirmed SARS-CoV-2 infection or an uninfected control (not recorded which). This material consisted of whole blood, taken at baseline. CDR3 amino acids: CASSRDRVNSPLHF. The CDR3 nucleotides are TGTGCCAGCAGCCGGGACAGGGTGAATTCACCCCTCCACTTT. Looking up the rest from reference TRBV5-4 and TRBJ1-6 gives the full variable domain: ETGVTQSPTHLIKTRGQQVTLRCSSQSGHNTVSWYQQALGQGPQFIFQYYREEENGRGNFPPRFSGLQFPNYSSELNVNALELDDSALYLCASSRDRVNSPLHFGNGTRLTVT.